These T cell receptor beta chains were read from a single sample in a study of blood T cell repertoires in COVID-19. Data came from immunoSEQ multiplex PCR; TCRdb stores just in-frame clones and leaves some out. The data show a few hundred thousand clones, over 80% seen once. Material: PBMCs or T cells enriched from blood (not recorded which). These receptors originate from a woman in her fifties or sixties who had recovered from COVID-19. The CDR3 runs from the conserved cysteine through the conserved F or W. The order of the fields is clone size, V gene, J gene, CDR3 length, D gene, CDR3 DNA, CDR3 protein. D genes are given only for firm matches. Size is stated for part of the rows, as once, few or many counts, or as a class when the clone is expanded.

>NA|TRBV7-9|TRBJ1-1|11|NA
TGTGCCAGCAGACCCCAGGGGGAAGCTTTCTTT
CASRPQGEAFF
>once|TRBV5-1|TRBJ2-3|16|TRBD2
TGCGCCAGCAGCGTGGGACTAGCGGGGACAACAGATACGCAGTATTTT
CASSVGLAGTTDTQYF
>NA|TRBV9|TRBJ2-5|15|NA
TGTGCCAGCAGCGTAGACGACAGCACCCAAGAGACCCAGTACTTC
CASSVDDSTQETQYF
>few|TRBV6-1|TRBJ1-4|14|NA
TGTGCCAGCAGTGAGAACGGAGCTAATGAAAAACTGTTTTTT
CASSENGANEKLFF
>NA|TRBV2|TRBJ2-4|14|NA
TGTGCCAGCAGTGAAGGCACAGAGAAAAACATTCAGTACTTC
CASSEGTEKNIQYF
>NA|TRBV7-2|TRBJ1-4|17|TRBD1
TGTGCCAGCAGCTTAGTAGGGGGCCCCCAGTCTAATGAAAAACTGTTTTTT
CASSLVGGPQSNEKLFF
>NA|TRBV7-6|TRBJ2-3|16|TRBD2
TGTGCCAGCAGCACGAGTAGCGGGGGGGCGGTAGATACGCAGTATTTT
CASSTSSGGAVDTQYF
>NA|TRBV3-1/TRBV3-2|TRBJ2-5|12|TRBD2
TGTGCCAGCAGCTGGACTAGCAGCCCCCAGTACTTC
CASSWTSSPQYF
>NA|TRBV6-5|TRBJ1-1|13|NA
TGTGCCAGCAGTTATCGGACTCACACTGAAGCTTTCTTT
CASSYRTHTEAFF
>NA|TRBV6-2/TRBV6-3|TRBJ2-2|16|TRBD1
TGTGCCAGCAGTTACGCCCGACAGGGTAACACCGGGGAGCTGTTTTTT
CASSYARQGNTGELFF
>NA|TRBV5-1|TRBJ2-1|17|TRBD2
TGCGCCAGCAGCTTGAGCGGACTAGCGGGTTCCTACAATGAGCAGTTCTTC
CASSLSGLAGSYNEQFF
>once|TRBV27|TRBJ1-1|14|NA
TGTGCCAGCAGTTTACTCGACACAAACACTGAAGCTTTCTTT
CASSLLDTNTEAFF
>once|TRBV29-1|TRBJ2-1|12|NA
TGCAGCGTTGATTACAGGTACAATGAGCAGTTCTTC
CSVDYRYNEQFF
>NA|TRBV6-4|TRBJ2-1|15|TRBD2
TGTGCCAGCAGTGGGGAGGGGACTGGGGGATCGGAGCAGTTCTTC
CASSGEGTGGSEQFF
>NA|TRBV11-2|TRBJ2-7|14|TRBD1
TGTGCCAGCAGCCAGACAGGGTTAGCCTACGAGCAGTACTTC
CASSQTGLAYEQYF
>NA|TRBV4-3|TRBJ2-3|15|NA
TGCGCCAGCAGCCAAGATAGGGGGGGGAGGAGTACGCAGTATTTT
CASSQDRGGRSTQYF
>NA|TRBV11-3|TRBJ1-1|12|NA
TGTGCCAGCAGCCTCAGGGCCACTGAAGCTTTCTTT
CASSLRATEAFF
>once|TRBV28|TRBJ1-2|13|TRBD1
TGTGCCAGCAGTTTAGGACAGGGCTGGGGCTACACCTTC
CASSLGQGWGYTF
>NA|TRBV4-3|TRBJ1-2|15|NA
TGCGCCAGCAGCCAAGATCTGGGGGCGGTGGCTGGCTACACCTTC
CASSQDLGAVAGYTF
>few|TRBV4-3|TRBJ2-1|16|TRBD2
TGCGCCAGCAGCCAGATTAGCGGGGGGATTTACAATGAGCAGTTCTTC
CASSQISGGIYNEQFF
>NA|TRBV7-3|TRBJ1-6|16|NA
TGTGCCAGCAGCCCCTGGGGCGAGACCGAGCTTTCACCCCTCCACTTT
CASSPWGETELSPLHF
>NA|TRBV19|TRBJ1-3|15|NA
TGTGCCAGTAGTATGGTGGCCAACTCTGGAAACACCATATATTTT
CASSMVANSGNTIYF
>NA|TRBV5-1|TRBJ2-3|14|NA
TGCGCCAGCATCTCGGGACAAAGCACAGATACGCAGTATTTT
CASISGQSTDTQYF
>NA|TRBV4-3|TRBJ2-2|17|TRBD2
TGCGCCAGCAGCCACCTCTCGGGGGGGCAAAACACCGGGGAGCTGTTTTTT
CASSHLSGGQNTGELFF
>NA|TRBV9|TRBJ2-2|16|TRBD1
TGTGCCAGCAGCGCCATTACAGGGGCGGGCACCGGGGAGCTGTTTTTT
CASSAITGAGTGELFF
>few|TRBV28|TRBJ2-1|14|NA
TGTGCCAGCAGCCTAACCATCGGGAACAATGAGCAGTTCTTC
CASSLTIGNNEQFF
>NA|TRBV5-6|TRBJ1-5|14|TRBD1
TGTGCCAGCAGCCGACGACAGGGGGATCAGCCCCAGCATTTT
CASSRRQGDQPQHF
>NA|TRBV30|TRBJ1-6|16|NA
TGTGCCTGGAGTGTACCGCACTTGACAGATAATTCACCCCTCCACTTT
CAWSVPHLTDNSPLHF
>few|TRBV18|TRBJ2-5|14|TRBD2
TGTGCCAGCTCACCGACCGGGACTAGCGGGACCGAGTACTTC
CASSPTGTSGTEYF
>NA|TRBV7-9|TRBJ1-2|15|TRBD1
TGTGCCAGCAGCTCAGGACAGGGGGCGGCCTATGGCTACACCTTC
CASSSGQGAAYGYTF
>many|TRBV11-2|TRBJ2-1|15|TRBD1
TGTGCCAGCAGCTTAGGACAGGGGGCGCGTAATGAGCAGTTCTTC
CASSLGQGARNEQFF
>NA|TRBV7-2|TRBJ1-2|13|NA
TGTGCCAGCAGCGTGGGGAGGGTCTATGGCTACACCTTC
CASSVGRVYGYTF
>NA|TRBV11-3|TRBJ2-4|13|NA
TGTGCCAGCAGCTTGGGGAGTGGAAACATTCAGTACTTC
CASSLGSGNIQYF
>NA|TRBV7-3|TRBJ2-2|16|TRBD1
TGTGCCAGCAGCTTAGCGAGACAGGGGGACACCGGGGAGCTGTTTTTT
CASSLARQGDTGELFF
>once|TRBV6-5|TRBJ1-2|11|NA
TGTGCCAGCACCGGGACACTTGGCTACACCTTC
CASTGTLGYTF
>NA|TRBV19|TRBJ2-7|15|TRBD2
TGTGCCAGTAGTAGAGAGCTAGCGGGAGTCTACGAGCAGTACTTC
CASSRELAGVYEQYF
>few|TRBV28|TRBJ1-3|14|NA
TGTGCCAGCAGTCTGACAGCCCTTGGAAACACCATATATTTT
CASSLTALGNTIYF
>NA|TRBV18|TRBJ2-1|14|NA
TGTGCCAGCTCACCACCGACAGGCTTCAATGAGCAGTTCTTC
CASSPPTGFNEQFF
>NA|TRBV5-4|TRBJ2-1|13|NA
TGTGCCAGCAGCTTGCGGGAGAGGGATGAGCAGTTCTTC
CASSLRERDEQFF
>NA|TRBV25-1|TRBJ2-7|15|TRBD1
TGTGCCAGCAGAGGGACAGCTTGGCCTCACTACGAGCAGTACTTC
CASRGTAWPHYEQYF
>NA|TRBV28|TRBJ1-2|15|TRBD1
TGTGCCAGCAGAAGTGGCGGGACAGCTAGGAATGGCTACACCTTC
CASRSGGTARNGYTF